This TCR beta chain was found in a study of CD8 T cells in ankylosing spondylitis. TCRdb recomputed calls from the 5' RACE reads with MiXCR, one row per CDR3 protein. This table has some 180,000 distinct CDR3 sequences, approximately 18% appearing once. This clonotype occurred many times. This CDR3 comprises 15 residues. Trimming removed 2 bases from V and 7 bases from J, with 17 bases in between. The material sequenced was blood, either unsorted or a sorted T cell fraction (not recorded which). This sequence was found in a male donor between 5 and 29 years old with ankylosing spondylitis or in good health (not recorded which). This chain uses TRBV12-3 or TRBV12-4 with TRBJ1-2; weak D call: TRBD1 (5 bases). This CDR3 is CASSLSSQGRRGYTF. DNA for the CDR3: TGTGCCAGCAGTTTATCGTCCCAGGGTCGTCGTGGCTACACCTTC.